This T cell receptor (beta chain) was sequenced for a study of CD8 T cells in Susac syndrome. Notes on this clonotype: The junction departs from the called germline gene at one end, perhaps through a read error.

Germline V gene lookup returns CDR1 SSHAT and CDR2 FNYEAQ (reference sequence). This CDR3 comprises 15 residues. Sequencing of TCR beta was undertaken in CD8+ and CD4+ T cells derived from blood. Random-hexamer reverse transcription was applied to roughly 0.5 to 1 ug RNA. Amplification of TCR beta CDR3 by immunoSEQ multiplex PCR spanned 54 Vbeta and 13 Jbeta. TCRdb ran MiXCR on the immunoSEQ multiplex PCR reads and lists one entry per CDR3 protein. The table has under 200,000 distinct CDR3 sequences, 85% to 95% seen once; the top ten hold approximately 0.094%. The clonotype was recovered from a human donor in good health. Material: CD4+ T cells from PBMCs. V is TRBV7-7 and J is TRBJ2-3; D uncertain. The CDR3 sequence is CASSLGLGEGDTQYF. DNA for the CDR3: TGTGCTAGCAGCTTAGGTCTGGGCGAAGGGGATACGCAGTATTTT.